The 27 T cell receptor beta chains listed next were all sequenced from one sample in a study of PD-L1 blockade in urothelial cancer. The table came from immunoSEQ multiplex PCR; TCRdb's copy has only in-frame clones and leaves some out. The sample contains tens of thousands of clones, approximately 80% of which appear only once. Sample: PBMCs, taken around atezolizumab (anti-PD-L1) treatment. The receptors originated from a man aged 70-80 years with urothelial cancer.

This clone was counted a single time. This chain uses TRBV9 with TRBJ1-3, with D maybe TRBD1 (5 bases). V was cut by 0 bases and J by 8 bases, with 12 bases left in between. This CDR3 has 14 amino acids. Germline loops: CDR1 SGDLS, CDR2 YYNGEE. The CDR3 is CASSVGAGRDTIYF. In DNA form, the CDR3 reads TGTGCCAGCAGCGTAGGGGCAGGGAGGGACACCATATATTTT.

The genes are TRBV4-2 and TRBJ2-7; 10 bases align to TRBD2. The V and J ends lost 0 bases and 1 base, in that order; junction bases with no gene match: 12. Germline CDR1 and CDR2: LGHNA and YNFKEQ. The CDR3 covers 19 residues. The CDR3 DNA is TGTGCCAGCAGCCAAGAGACCGGGACTAGCGACGAATTTTCCTACGAGCAGTACTTC. Translation gives CASSQETGTSDEFSYEQYF.

V is TRBV10-3 and J is TRBJ2-2; TRBD2 aligns across 13 bases. CDR1 is ENHRY and CDR2 is SYGVKD in the germline V gene. With 4 bases clipped from V and 4 bases from J, the junction kept 9 bases outside the gene matches. This CDR3 is 18 amino acids long. The CDR3 coding sequence is TGTGCCATCAGTGCCCTCGGACTAGCGGGAGCCATCACCGGGGAGCTGTTTTTT. This translates into CAISALGLAGAITGELFF.

This chain joins TRBV5-4 and TRBJ2-3; 7 bases are a match to TRBD1. The germline V gene encodes CDR1 SGHNT and CDR2 YYREEE (reference sequence). V lost 3 bases, J lost 7 bases, and 5 bases stayed unmatched. The CDR3 has 13 amino acids. The CDR3: CASSSRQGYTQYF. CDR3 bases: TGTGCCAGCAGCTCTAGACAGGGTTATACGCAGTATTTT.

This chain links TRBV7-2 with TRBJ2-7, with D unresolved. Germline V gene lookup returns CDR1 SGHTA and CDR2 FQGNSA. The CDR3 runs 13 residues. The V and J ends lost 5 bases and 2 bases respectively, with 10 bases between them. This CDR3 reads CASSPPTAYEQYF. CDR3 DNA sequence: TGTGCCAGCAGCCCACCCACGGCCTACGAGCAGTACTTC.

The chain has TRBV10-1 and TRBJ1-2; maybe TRBD1 (6 bases). The ends were cut back, 3 bases at V and 4 bases at J, with 15 bases in the middle. Germline assignment: CDR1 WNHNN and CDR2 SYGVQD (reference sequence). The length of the CDR3 is 15 residues. Here the CDR3 DNA reads TGCGCCAGCAGTGAAAAGTCGCAGGGGCCCTATGGCTACACCTTC. This translates into CASSEKSQGPYGYTF.

The V call is TRBV28, the J call TRBJ1-1; a possible D gene is TRBD1 (6 bases). Germline loops: CDR1 MDHEN, CDR2 SYDVKM. The CDR3 is 14 amino acids. V was pared by 4 bases and J by 7 bases, with 16 bases between. The DNA of the CDR3 is TGTGCCAGCAGTTCACTACAGGGATATGATGAAGCTTTCTTT. It specifies CASSSLQGYDEAFF.

V and J are TRBV11-3 and TRBJ2-1, with 8 positions matching TRBD2. Germline V gene data show CDR1 as SGHNT and CDR2 as YENEEA. This CDR3 has 16 amino acids. V dropped 2 bases and J dropped 8; count of bases not matched to a gene: 11. DNA for the CDR3: TGTGCCAGCAGCTTAAATACGGGAGGGGGGTGGCATGAGCAGTTCTTC. Its protein product is CASSLNTGGGWHEQFF. Full variable domain (remainder filled in from reference TRBV11-3 and TRBJ2-1): EAGVVQSPRYKIIEKKQPVAFWCNPISGHNTLYWYLQNLGQGPELLIRYENEEAVDDSQLPKDRFSAERLKGVDSTLKIQPAELGDSAVYLCASSLNTGGGWHEQFFGPGTRLTVL.

The genes are TRBV2 and TRBJ2-1; a weak D match, TRBD1 (6 bases). CDR3 size: 14 residues. Deletions cut 8 bases from V and 4 bases from J, with 15 bases between. Germline-derived CDR1 and CDR2 are SNHLY and FYNNEI. The chain's CDR3 is CASSRDMGYNEQFF. Written as DNA, the CDR3 is TGTGCCAGCTCTAGGGACATGGGATACAATGAGCAGTTCTTC.

This chain connects TRBV6-6 to TRBJ2-3; 8 nucleotides match TRBD2. CDR1 and CDR2 from the germline V gene are MNHNY and SVGAGI (reference sequence). J lost 2 bases, V lost 5 bases, and 9 bases had no gene match. This CDR3 contains 16 residues. This CDR3 reads CASSPPGLAPTDTQYF. The CDR3 DNA sequence: TGTGCCAGCAGTCCTCCTGGACTAGCCCCCACAGATACGCAGTATTTT.

The chain links TRBV9 to TRBJ2-7; the D gene is possibly TRBD1 (6 bases). Germline CDR1 is SGDLS and CDR2 is YYNGEE. CDR3 size: 15 residues. V shed 0 bases and J shed 6 bases, with 16 bases lying between them. The CDR3 nucleotides read TGTGCCAGCAGCGTAGGTCACAGGGACCTCATCGAGCAGTACTTC. This gives the protein CASSVGHRDLIEQYF.

V is TRBV10-1 and J is TRBJ2-7; the D is unclear. V was trimmed by 3 bases and J by 0 bases, leaving 9 bases between them. This CDR3 has 14 amino acids. Germline CDR1 WNHNN, CDR2 SYGVQD (reference sequence). The DNA of the CDR3 is TGCGCCAGCAGTGACAGTTCGGGCTCCTACGAGCAGTACTTC. This encodes CASSDSSGSYEQYF.

The chain recombines TRBV6-5 with TRBJ1-2; a possible D gene is TRBD1 (5 bases). This CDR3 is built from 14 residues. Germline V gene sequence: CDR1 MNHEY, CDR2 SVGAGI. The germline V and J ends were trimmed by 6 bases and 0 bases, with 11 bases remaining between them. The CDR3 sequence: CASSPGLTNYGYTF. The CDR3 DNA follows: TGTGCCAGCAGCCCAGGGTTGACTAACTATGGCTACACCTTC.

The chain has TRBV7-9 and TRBJ2-6, with TRBD1 identical over 8 bases. Germline-derived CDR1 and CDR2 are SEHNR and FQNEAQ (reference sequence). J gave up 0 bases and V 5 bases, and 9 bases lay outside the gene matches. The length of the CDR3 is 18 residues. CDR3 nucleotide sequence: TGTGCCAGCAGCGAGGATGGGACAGGAAACTCTGGGGCCAACGTCCTGACTTTC. Protein product: CASSEDGTGNSGANVLTF.

This clone ranks as medium-sized. This rearrangement joins TRBV4-1 to TRBJ2-3, with TRBD2 matching 10 bases. Trimming at V came to 4 bases and at J to 5 bases, leaving 6 bases not matched to a gene. Germline V gene data show CDR1 as MGHRA and CDR2 as YSYEKL. CDR3 size: 15 residues. The CDR3 sequence is CASSLSGRAVDTQYF. In DNA form, the CDR3 reads TGCGCCAGCAGCCTGAGCGGGAGGGCCGTAGATACGCAGTATTTT.

This chain uses TRBV2 with TRBJ1-2, with 11 bases fitting TRBD1. V was clipped by 6 bases and J by 5 bases; unmatched bases: 2. Germline CDR1 reads SNHLY; CDR2 reads FYNNEI. The CDR3 is 13 amino acids. CDR3 region: CASSGTGGYGYTF. As DNA, the CDR3 is TGTGCCAGCAGCGGGACAGGGGGGTATGGCTACACCTTC.

The J gene is TRBJ2-3, the V gene TRBV28, with a weak D call TRBD2 (5 bases). The germline V gene encodes CDR1 MDHEN and CDR2 SYDVKM. V was clipped by 6 bases and J by 2 bases, with 12 bases between them. The CDR3 has 14 amino acids. This CDR3 reads CASSTGDYTDTQYF. The CDR3 DNA reads as TGTGCCAGCAGCACTGGAGACTACACAGATACGCAGTATTTT.

V is TRBV2 and J is TRBJ2-3; 8 positions agree with TRBD1. V was pared by 6 bases and J by 2 bases, with 7 bases of the junction left unmatched. Germline loops: CDR1 SNHLY, CDR2 FYNNEI. This CDR3 comprises 15 residues. The CDR3 is CASRTGVHFTDTQYF. In DNA, the CDR3 is TGTGCCAGCAGGACAGGGGTCCACTTCACAGATACGCAGTATTTT.

The chain has TRBV6-5 and TRBJ2-3; 8 positions agree with TRBD2. V lost 0 bases to trimming and J lost 5 bases; unmatched junction nucleotides: 4. The CDR3 is 15 residues long. CDR1 is MNHEY, CDR2 SVGAGI, per germline. This CDR3 reads CASSYSASGLDTQYF. The CDR3 coding sequence is TGTGCCAGCAGTTACTCGGCTAGCGGGTTAGATACGCAGTATTTT.

This clone was seen only a few times. This chain uses TRBV29-1 with TRBJ1-3; no clear D. Germline V gives CDR1 SQVTM, CDR2 ANQGSEA. This CDR3 contains 11 residues. The V and J ends lost 7 bases and 1 base respectively, with 5 bases between them. This CDR3 reads CSAFSGNTIYF. The CDR3 DNA reads TGCAGCGCATTTTCTGGAAACACCATATATTTT.

This chain connects TRBV28 to TRBJ2-5, with 8 bases that match TRBD2. The CDR3 is made up of 15 amino acids. V shed 7 bases and J 2 bases; nucleotides not matched to a gene: 9. Looked up from germline, CDR1 is MDHEN and CDR2 is SYDVKM. The CDR3 protein is CASTATLADQETQYF. CDR3 DNA: TGTGCCAGCACCGCCACACTAGCGGATCAAGAGACCCAGTACTTC.

The chain employs TRBV5-6 and TRBJ2-1; D gene uncertain. V was trimmed by 2 bases and J by 6 bases, leaving 12 bases between them. Germline CDR1 SGHDT, CDR2 YYEEEE. CDR3 size: 14 residues. The CDR3 region has the DNA TGTGCCAGCAGCTTTAAAGTCCTAGGCAATGAGCAGTTCTTC. Protein sequence: CASSFKVLGNEQFF.

This chain joins TRBV7-6 and TRBJ2-2; D is undetermined. The CDR3 is 13 amino acids. V was shortened by 1 base and J by 6 bases, with 6 bases between the two germline ends. CDR1 is SGHVS and CDR2 is FNYEAQ in the germline V gene. CDR3 bases: TGTGCCAGCAGCTTAGACCGGGCCGGGGAGCTGTTTTTT. Its translation: CASSLDRAGELFF.

The chain links TRBV10-1 to TRBJ1-1; 7 positions agree with TRBD1. The CDR3 extends over 12 amino acids. Germline assignment: CDR1 WNHNN and CDR2 SYGVQD (reference sequence). V shed 10 bases, J shed 5 bases, and the junction held 7 bases outside the gene matches. The DNA of the CDR3 is TGCGCCATTTCGACAGGGAAAACTGAAGCTTTCTTT. Its translation: CAISTGKTEAFF.

This chain connects TRBV5-5 to TRBJ1-2; the D gene is possibly TRBD1 (5 bases). V lost 7 bases and J 8 bases, leaving 12 bases between the germline ends. Germline V gives CDR1 SGHKS, CDR2 YYEKEE (reference sequence). The CDR3 has 11 amino acids. DNA for the CDR3: TGTGCCAGCTTGGGGGGTGGAGGCTACACCTTC. Protein product: CASLGGGGYTF.

The chain links TRBV19 to TRBJ2-5, with a weak D call TRBD2 (6 bases). Germline CDR1 reads LNHDA; CDR2 reads SQIVND (reference sequence). Trimming took off 5 bases at V and 5 bases at J, with 15 bases between the two ends. The CDR3 covers 14 residues. The CDR3 nucleotides are TGTGCCAGTAGTCCGACCGGGGGAAGGGAGACCCAGTACTTC. Translation gives CASSPTGGRETQYF.

The rearrangement links TRBV7-2 to TRBJ1-1; D unclear. The CDR3 sequence is 14 residues long. From germline, CDR1 is SGHTA and CDR2 FQGNSA. The V end was cut by 1 base, the J end by 4 bases, with 10 bases between. CDR3 DNA sequence: TGTGCCAGCAGCTTAGTATCAGGTCCCACTGAAGCTTTCTTT. This translates into CASSLVSGPTEAFF.